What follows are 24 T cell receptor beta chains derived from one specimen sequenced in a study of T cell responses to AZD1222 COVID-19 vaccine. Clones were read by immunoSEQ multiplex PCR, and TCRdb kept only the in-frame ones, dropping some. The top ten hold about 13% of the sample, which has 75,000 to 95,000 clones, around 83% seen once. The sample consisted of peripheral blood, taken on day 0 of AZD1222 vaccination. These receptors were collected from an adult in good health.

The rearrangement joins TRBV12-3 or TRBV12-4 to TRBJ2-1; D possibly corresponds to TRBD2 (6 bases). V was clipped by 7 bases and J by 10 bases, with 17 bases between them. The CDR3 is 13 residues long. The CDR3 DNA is TGTGCCAGCACCCGGGACTCAGGAGGGGAGCAGTTCTTC. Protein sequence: CASTRDSGGEQFF.

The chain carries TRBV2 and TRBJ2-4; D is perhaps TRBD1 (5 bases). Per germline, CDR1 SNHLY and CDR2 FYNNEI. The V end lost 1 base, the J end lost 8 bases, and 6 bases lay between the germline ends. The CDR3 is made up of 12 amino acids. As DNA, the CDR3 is TGTGCCAGCAGTGAAGAAGGGGACATTCAGTACTTC. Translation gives CASSEEGDIQYF.

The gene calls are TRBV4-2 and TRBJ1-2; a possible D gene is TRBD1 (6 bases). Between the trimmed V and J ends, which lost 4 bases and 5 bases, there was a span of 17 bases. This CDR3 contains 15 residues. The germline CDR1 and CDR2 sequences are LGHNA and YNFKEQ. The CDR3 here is CASSPRTVEGYGYTF. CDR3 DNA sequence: TGTGCCAGCAGCCCCAGGACAGTCGAGGGGTATGGCTACACCTTC.

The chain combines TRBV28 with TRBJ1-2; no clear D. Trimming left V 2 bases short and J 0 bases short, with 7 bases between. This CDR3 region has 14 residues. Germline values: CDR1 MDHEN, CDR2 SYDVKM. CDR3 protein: CASSLDGTNYGYTF. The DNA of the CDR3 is TGTGCCAGCAGTTTAGACGGTACTAACTATGGCTACACCTTC.

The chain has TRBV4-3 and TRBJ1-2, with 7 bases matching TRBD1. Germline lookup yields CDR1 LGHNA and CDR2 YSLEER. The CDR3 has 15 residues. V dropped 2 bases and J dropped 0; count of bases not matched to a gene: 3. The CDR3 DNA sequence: TGCGCCAGCAGCCAAATGACAGGGACTAACTATGGCTACACCTTC. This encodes CASSQMTGTNYGYTF.

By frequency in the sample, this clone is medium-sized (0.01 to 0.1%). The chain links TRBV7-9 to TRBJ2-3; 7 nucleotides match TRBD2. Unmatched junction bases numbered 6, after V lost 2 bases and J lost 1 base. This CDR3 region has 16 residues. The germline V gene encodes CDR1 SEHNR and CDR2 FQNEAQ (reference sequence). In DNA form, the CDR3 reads TGTGCCAGCAGCTTATTGACCGCGGGGGGCACAGATACGCAGTATTTT. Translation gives CASSLLTAGGTDTQYF.

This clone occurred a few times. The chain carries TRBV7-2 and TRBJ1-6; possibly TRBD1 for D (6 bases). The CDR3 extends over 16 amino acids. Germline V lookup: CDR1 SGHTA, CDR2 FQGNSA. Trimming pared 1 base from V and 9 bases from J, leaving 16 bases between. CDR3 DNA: TGTGCCAGCAGCTTAGGGGGGCGGGGGAGAGGTTCACCCCTCCACTTT. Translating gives CASSLGGRGRGSPLHF. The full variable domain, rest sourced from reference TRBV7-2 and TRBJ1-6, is GAGVSQSPSNKVTEKGKDVELRCDPISGHTALYWYRQSLGQGLEFLIYFQGNSAPDKSGLPSDRFSAERTGGSVSTLTIQRTQQEDSAVYLCASSLGGRGRGSPLHFGNGTRLTVT.

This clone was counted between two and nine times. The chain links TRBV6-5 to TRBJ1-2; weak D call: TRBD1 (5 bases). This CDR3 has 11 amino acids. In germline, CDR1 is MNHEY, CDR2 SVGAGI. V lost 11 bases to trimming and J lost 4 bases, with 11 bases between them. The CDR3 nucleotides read TGTGCCGTAGGGGAATTCTATGGCTACACCTTC. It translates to CAVGEFYGYTF.

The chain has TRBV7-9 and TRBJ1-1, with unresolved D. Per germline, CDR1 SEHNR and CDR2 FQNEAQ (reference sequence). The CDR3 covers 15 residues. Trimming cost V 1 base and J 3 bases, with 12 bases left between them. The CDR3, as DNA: TGTGCCAGCAGCTTAGGGTCCGCTGGGGACACTGAAGCTTTCTTT. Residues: CASSLGSAGDTEAFF.

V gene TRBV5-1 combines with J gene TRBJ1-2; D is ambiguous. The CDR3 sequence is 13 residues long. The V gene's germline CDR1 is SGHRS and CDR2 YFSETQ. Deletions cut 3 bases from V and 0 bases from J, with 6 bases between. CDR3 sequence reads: CASSSTPNYGYTF. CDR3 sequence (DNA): TGCGCCAGCAGCTCGACACCTAACTATGGCTACACCTTC.

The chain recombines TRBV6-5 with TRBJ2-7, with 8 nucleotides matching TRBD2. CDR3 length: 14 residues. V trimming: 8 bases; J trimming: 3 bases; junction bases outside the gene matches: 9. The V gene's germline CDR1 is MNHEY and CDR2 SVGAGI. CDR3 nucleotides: TGTGCCAGCTTGGGCGGGGGGCGCGACTACGAGCAGTACTTC. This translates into CASLGGGRDYEQYF.

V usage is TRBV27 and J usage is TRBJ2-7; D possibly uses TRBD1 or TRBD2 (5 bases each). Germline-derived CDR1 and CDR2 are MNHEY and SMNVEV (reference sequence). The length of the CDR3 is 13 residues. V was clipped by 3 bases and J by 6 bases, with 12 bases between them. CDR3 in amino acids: CASSFVGGGEQYF. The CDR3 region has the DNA TGTGCCAGCAGTTTTGTAGGTGGGGGCGAGCAGTACTTC.

CDR3 in amino acids: CASSLDVLQPGQPQHF. The CDR3 nucleotides are TGCGCCAGCAGCTTGGATGTCCTCCAACCCGGGCAGCCCCAGCATTTT. V is TRBV5-1 and J is TRBJ1-5; D uncertain. CDR3 size: 16 residues. The germline gives CDR1 SGHRS, CDR2 YFSETQ. Trimming removed 0 bases from V and 7 bases from J, with 17 bases in between.

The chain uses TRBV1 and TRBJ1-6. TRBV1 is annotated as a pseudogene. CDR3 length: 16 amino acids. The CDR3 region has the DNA TGCACCAGCACCACCAAGGGGAGGGGAGGCAATTCACCCCTCCACTTT. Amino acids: CTSTTKGRGGNSPLHF.

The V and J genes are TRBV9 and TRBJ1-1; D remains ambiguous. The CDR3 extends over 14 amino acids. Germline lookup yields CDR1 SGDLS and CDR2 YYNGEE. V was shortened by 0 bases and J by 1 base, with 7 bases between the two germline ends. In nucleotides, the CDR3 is TGTGCCAGCAGCGTAGGGGGTCCGAACACTGAAGCTTTCTTT. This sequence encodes CASSVGGPNTEAFF.

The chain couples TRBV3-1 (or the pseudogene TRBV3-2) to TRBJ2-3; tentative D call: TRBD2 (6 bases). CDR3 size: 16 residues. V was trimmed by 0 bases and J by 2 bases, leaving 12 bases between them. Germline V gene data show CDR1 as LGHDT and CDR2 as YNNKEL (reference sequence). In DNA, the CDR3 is TGTGCCAGCAGCCAAGATTGGGCGGGGCCCACAGATACGCAGTATTTT. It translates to CASSQDWAGPTDTQYF.

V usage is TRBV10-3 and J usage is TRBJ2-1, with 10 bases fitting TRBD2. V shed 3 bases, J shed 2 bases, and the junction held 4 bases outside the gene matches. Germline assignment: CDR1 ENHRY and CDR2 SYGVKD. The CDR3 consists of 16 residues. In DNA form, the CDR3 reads TGTGCCATCAGTGACCCCACTAGCGGGGCCTACAATGAGCAGTTCTTC. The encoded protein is CAISDPTSGAYNEQFF.

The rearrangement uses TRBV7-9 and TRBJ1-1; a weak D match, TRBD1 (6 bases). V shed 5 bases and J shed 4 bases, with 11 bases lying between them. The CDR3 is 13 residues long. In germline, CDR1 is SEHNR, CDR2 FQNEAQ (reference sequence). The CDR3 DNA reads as TGTGCCAGCAGCCCACAGGGTGCCACTGAAGCTTTCTTT. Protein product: CASSPQGATEAFF.

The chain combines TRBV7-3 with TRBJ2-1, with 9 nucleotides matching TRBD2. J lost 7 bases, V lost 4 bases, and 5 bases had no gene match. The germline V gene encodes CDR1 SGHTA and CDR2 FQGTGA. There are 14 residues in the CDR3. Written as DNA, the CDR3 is TGTGCCAGCAGCTCGGCTAGCGGGACAAATGAGCAGTTCTTC. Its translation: CASSSASGTNEQFF.

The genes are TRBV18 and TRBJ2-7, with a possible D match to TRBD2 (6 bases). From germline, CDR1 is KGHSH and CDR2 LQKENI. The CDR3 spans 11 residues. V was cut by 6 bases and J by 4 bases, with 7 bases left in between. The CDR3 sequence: CASSAGYEQYF. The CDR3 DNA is TGTGCCAGCTCGGCGGGATACGAGCAGTACTTC.

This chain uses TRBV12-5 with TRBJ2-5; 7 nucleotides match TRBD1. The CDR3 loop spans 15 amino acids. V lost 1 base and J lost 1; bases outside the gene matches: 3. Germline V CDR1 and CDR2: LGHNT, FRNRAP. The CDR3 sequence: CASGLGGTVQETQYF. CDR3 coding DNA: TGTGCTAGTGGTTTGGGGGGGACAGTCCAAGAGACCCAGTACTTC.

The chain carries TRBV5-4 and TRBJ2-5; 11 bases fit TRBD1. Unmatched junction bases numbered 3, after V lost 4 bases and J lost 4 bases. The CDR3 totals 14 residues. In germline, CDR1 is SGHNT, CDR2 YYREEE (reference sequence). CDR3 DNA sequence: TGTGCCAGCAGCGGACAGGGGGCCTCAGAGACCCAGTACTTC. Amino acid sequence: CASSGQGASETQYF.

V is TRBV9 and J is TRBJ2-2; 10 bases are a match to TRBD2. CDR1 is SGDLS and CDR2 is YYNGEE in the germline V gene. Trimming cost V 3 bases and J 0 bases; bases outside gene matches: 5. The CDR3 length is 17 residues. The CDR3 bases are TGTGCCAGCAGCGGGACTAGCGGAATCGCGAACACCGGGGAGCTGTTTTTT. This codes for CASSGTSGIANTGELFF.

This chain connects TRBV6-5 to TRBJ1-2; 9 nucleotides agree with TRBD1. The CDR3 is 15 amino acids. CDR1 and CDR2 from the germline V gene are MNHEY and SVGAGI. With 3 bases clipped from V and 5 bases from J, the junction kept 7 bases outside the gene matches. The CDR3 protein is CASSYSGQGWYGYTF. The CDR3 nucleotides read TGTGCCAGCAGTTATTCGGGACAGGGATGGTATGGCTACACCTTC.